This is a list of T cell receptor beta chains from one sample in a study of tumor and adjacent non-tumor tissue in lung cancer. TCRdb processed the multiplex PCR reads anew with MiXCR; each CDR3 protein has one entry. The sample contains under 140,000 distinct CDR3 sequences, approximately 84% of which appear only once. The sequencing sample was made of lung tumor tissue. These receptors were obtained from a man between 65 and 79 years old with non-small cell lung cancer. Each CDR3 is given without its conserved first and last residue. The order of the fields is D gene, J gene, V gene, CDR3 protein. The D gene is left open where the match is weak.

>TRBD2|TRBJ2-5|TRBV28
ASSLLGLQPSGRGEETQY
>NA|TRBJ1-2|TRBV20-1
RAGSEVSYGYT
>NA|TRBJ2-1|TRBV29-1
SPEQGIHEQF
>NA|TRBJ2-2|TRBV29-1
SVGRSNTGELF
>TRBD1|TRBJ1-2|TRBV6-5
ASSYSGTGQLSGYI
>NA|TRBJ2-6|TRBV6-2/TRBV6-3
ASTKGRHSGANVLT
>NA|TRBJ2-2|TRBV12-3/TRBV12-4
ASSKSLRANAGELF
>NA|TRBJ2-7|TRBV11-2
ACSRPAGTPTYEQY
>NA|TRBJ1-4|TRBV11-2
ISSRNGTSNEKLF
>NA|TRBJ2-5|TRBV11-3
ASASDRGRESQY
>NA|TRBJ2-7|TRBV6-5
VSSFSWAGSERY
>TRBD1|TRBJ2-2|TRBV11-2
TSSLVGTGVARELF
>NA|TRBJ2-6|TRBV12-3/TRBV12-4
ASSLEGSGRGKRAGANVLT
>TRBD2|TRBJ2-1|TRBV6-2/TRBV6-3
ASISTSGGAVDEHF
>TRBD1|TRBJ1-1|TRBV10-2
AIRDRDAEAF
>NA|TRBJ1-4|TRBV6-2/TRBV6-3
ASSLHSVWNEKLF
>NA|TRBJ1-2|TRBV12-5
ASGRTDMSGYT
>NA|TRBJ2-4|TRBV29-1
SVGLRGFDIQY
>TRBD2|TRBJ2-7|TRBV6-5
AVGRRLAGSYEPY
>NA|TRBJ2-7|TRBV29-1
SSSDRSYYEQY
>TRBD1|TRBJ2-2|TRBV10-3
AILRTGSTGELF
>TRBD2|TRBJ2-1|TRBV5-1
AGSVRPGTSDDEQF
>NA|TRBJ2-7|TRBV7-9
ASSLLARTPSFYEQY
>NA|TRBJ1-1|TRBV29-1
SLLGDAGWAF
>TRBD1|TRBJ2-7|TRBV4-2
TSTQGQALYEQY
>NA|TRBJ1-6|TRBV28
ASCPTWQFYHNIDNSPLH
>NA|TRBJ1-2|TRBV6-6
TSSYGGGVGCT
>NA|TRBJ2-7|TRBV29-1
SVPGLTSYEQY
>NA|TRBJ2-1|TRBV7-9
ASSEDQPLYSYNDHF
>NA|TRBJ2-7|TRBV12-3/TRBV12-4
ANSSIAVTPYEQY
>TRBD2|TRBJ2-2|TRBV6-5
AISYGERAGGPSGGELF
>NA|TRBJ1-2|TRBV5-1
ASSLDMTLEGYT
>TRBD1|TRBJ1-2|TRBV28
ANSETGTGSSVGYT
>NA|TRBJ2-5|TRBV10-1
ASSRLVHETQY
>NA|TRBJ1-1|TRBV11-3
ASSLFSIRMNTEAF
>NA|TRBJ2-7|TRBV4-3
ASSQGASIYEQY
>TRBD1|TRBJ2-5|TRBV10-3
AISQRDRGQESQY
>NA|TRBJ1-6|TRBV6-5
ASTYFRNPNSPLH
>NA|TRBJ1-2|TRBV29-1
SAERGETNYVYT
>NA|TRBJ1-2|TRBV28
VSSFDRVLGYT
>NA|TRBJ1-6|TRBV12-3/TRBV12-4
ASCSGLHNSPLH
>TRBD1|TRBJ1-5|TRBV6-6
ASSYSDRGTGMSWPQH
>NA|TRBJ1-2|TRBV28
TSSLLGRGYT